Below are 20 T cell receptor beta chains sequenced from a single sample in a study of shared clonotypes between healthy human individuals. This table comes from immunoSEQ multiplex PCR, and its TCRdb copy is limited to in-frame clones, with some not included. This sample has more than 400,000 clones; 70% to 80% occur once, and the top ten carry around 12%. Sequencing was done on a sample of PBMCs. The receptor source for this set is a woman aged 40 to 55 in good health. Some clones in this sample may be carry-over from other donors' samples.

The chain has TRBV7-2 and TRBJ1-3; TRBD1 might be the D (6 bases). In germline, CDR1 is SGHTA, CDR2 FQGNSA. Trimming removed 5 bases from V and 3 bases from J, with 14 bases in between. The CDR3 is made up of 15 amino acids. The CDR3 spells CASSRQEIRGNTIYF. CDR3 bases: TGTGCCAGCAGCCGACAGGAGATACGTGGAAACACCATATATTTT. The full variable domain, completed using reference TRBV7-2 and TRBJ1-3, is GAGVSQSPSNKVTEKGKDVELRCDPISGHTALYWYRQSLGQGLEFLIYFQGNSAPDKSGLPSDRFSAERTGGSVSTLTIQRTQQEDSAVYLCASSRQEIRGNTIYFGEGSWLTVV.

As regards this clone: A clone one base away is much larger, so this may be a read error. V and J are TRBV5-6 and TRBJ1-1; 7 bases are shared with TRBD1. Germline V gives CDR1 SGHDT, CDR2 YYEEEE. Trimming at V came to 4 bases and at J to 10 bases, leaving 19 bases not matched to a gene. The CDR3 is 16 residues long. CDR3 sequence (DNA): TGTGCCAGCAGCCCATTCGATACAGGGGAGGGTCCTGGAGCTTTCTTT. Amino acid sequence: CASSPFDTGEGPGAFF.

The CDR3 reads CASSFRRGVNYGYTF. The CDR3 region has the DNA TGTGCCAGCAGTTTTAGGAGGGGGGTAAACTATGGCTACACCTTC. This chain joins TRBV28 and TRBJ1-2, with D perhaps TRBD1 (6 bases). V was trimmed by 3 bases and J by 2 bases, leaving 13 bases between them. The CDR3 length is 15 residues. The germline gives CDR1 MDHEN, CDR2 SYDVKM.

The V gene is TRBV27, the J gene TRBJ2-5; 10 bases fit TRBD1. The CDR3 consists of 15 residues. Unmatched junction bases numbered 5, after V lost 6 bases and J lost 1 base. Germline assignment: CDR1 MNHEY and CDR2 SMNVEV (reference sequence). The CDR3 bases are TGTGCCAGCAGCCGTTGGGACAGGGGCCAAGAGACCCAGTACTTC. It translates to CASSRWDRGQETQYF.

The chain has TRBV4-1 and TRBJ2-6; possible D gene TRBD1, 7 bases. Germline-derived CDR1 and CDR2 are MGHRA and YSYEKL. The CDR3 sequence is 17 residues long. V was clipped by 6 bases and J by 0 bases, with 15 bases between them. As DNA, the CDR3 is TGCGCCAGCAGGGCAGGGGGGCTCTTCTCTGGGGCCAACGTCCTGACTTTC. Translated: CASRAGGLFSGANVLTF.

The chain joins TRBV7-2 to TRBJ1-2; D is undetermined. Germline V gives CDR1 SGHTA, CDR2 FQGNSA. CDR3 length equals 15 residues. Trimming stripped 2 bases from V and 0 bases from J, with 10 bases between. The CDR3 is CASSLSDGPNYGYTF. The CDR3, as DNA: TGTGCCAGCAGCTTATCCGACGGTCCTAACTATGGCTACACCTTC. Together with reference TRBV7-2 and TRBJ1-2, the CDR3 gives the full variable domain: GAGVSQSPSNKVTEKGKDVELRCDPISGHTALYWYRQSLGQGLEFLIYFQGNSAPDKSGLPSDRFSAERTGGSVSTLTIQRTQQEDSAVYLCASSLSDGPNYGYTFGSGTRLTVV.

The J gene is TRBJ2-2, the V gene TRBV7-3; maybe TRBD2 (6 bases). The CDR3 covers 18 residues. From germline, CDR1 is SGHTA and CDR2 FQGTGA. V lost 1 base, J lost 4 bases, and 19 bases lay in between. The CDR3 DNA reads as TGTGCCAGCAGCTTAAAGATCGGAGGAAGCGGGCTCACCGGGGAGCTGTTTTTT. Protein: CASSLKIGGSGLTGELFF.

In this sample, this clone turned up a few times. The J gene is TRBJ2-5, the V gene TRBV28; TRBD1 agrees at 9 bases. J lost 4 bases, V lost 6 bases, and 9 bases had no gene match. The CDR3 has 15 residues. Germline CDR1 and CDR2: MDHEN and SYDVKM. The CDR3 sequence is CASRPGQGSGETQYF. The CDR3 region has the DNA TGTGCCAGCAGACCGGGACAGGGAAGCGGAGAGACCCAGTACTTC.

The chain combines TRBV28 with TRBJ2-3, with 10 nucleotides matching TRBD2. The germline V gene encodes CDR1 MDHEN and CDR2 SYDVKM. V dropped 4 bases and J dropped 4; count of bases not matched to a gene: 8. The CDR3 length is 16 residues. As DNA, the CDR3 is TGTGCCAGCAGTTCTCTCCTAGCGGGAGTTCCAGATACGCAGTATTTT. Residues: CASSSLLAGVPDTQYF.

This clone was observed once. This sequence joins TRBV15 and TRBJ1-5, with D uncertain. V gave up 3 bases and J gave up 7 bases, with 16 bases separating them. Germline V lookup: CDR1 LNHNV, CDR2 YYDKDF (reference sequence). The CDR3 is 15 amino acids. CDR3 residues: CATSSALRENQPQHF. The CDR3 DNA is TGTGCCACCAGCAGTGCCTTGCGGGAGAACCAGCCCCAGCATTTT.

The CDR3 sequence is CASSRTGDSPLHF. The CDR3, as DNA: TGCGCCAGCAGTAGGACGGGGGATTCACCCCTCCACTTT. This chain uses TRBV10-1 with TRBJ1-6; weak D call: TRBD1 (5 bases). The ends were cut back, 5 bases at V and 8 bases at J, with 10 bases in the middle. The germline V gene encodes CDR1 WNHNN and CDR2 SYGVQD (reference sequence). The CDR3 totals 13 residues.

The chain combines TRBV29-1 with TRBJ2-1; 10 nucleotides line up with TRBD2. The V and J ends lost 4 bases and 2 bases, in that order; junction bases with no gene match: 2. CDR3 length equals 14 residues. Germline CDR1 SQVTM, CDR2 ANQGSEA. The CDR3 spells CSVGTSGAYNEQFF. The CDR3 nucleotides are TGCAGCGTTGGAACTAGCGGGGCCTACAATGAGCAGTTCTTC.

The chain carries TRBV11-2 and TRBJ2-7, with TRBD2 matching 11 bases. V lost 6 bases, J lost 0 bases, and 13 bases stayed unmatched. This CDR3 is built from 18 residues. Germline assignment: CDR1 SGHAT and CDR2 FQNNGV. CDR3 protein: CASREGRGGTSGSYEQYF. DNA for the CDR3: TGTGCCAGCAGGGAGGGGCGCGGAGGGACTAGCGGCTCCTACGAGCAGTACTTC.

The chain links TRBV29-1 to TRBJ2-5; TRBD1 is a possible D gene (5 bases). The J call may be faulty, since TRBJ2-7 better matches the DNA end. This CDR3 spans 12 amino acids. Germline V CDR1 and CDR2: SQVTM, ANQGSEA. The chain's CDR3 is CSVEQGKYEQYF. CDR3 bases: TGCAGCGTTGAACAGGGCAAATACGAGCAGTACTTC.

In this sample, this clone turned up a few times. The CDR3 spells CSVEDLRGSGYTF. CDR3 sequence (DNA): TGCAGCGTTGAAGATCTTCGGGGCAGTGGCTACACCTTC. V gene TRBV29-1 combines with J gene TRBJ1-2, with D possibly matching TRBD1 (5 bases). V was cut by 0 bases and J by 7 bases, with 12 bases left in between. CDR1 SQVTM and CDR2 ANQGSEA come from the germline V gene. The CDR3 sequence is 13 residues long.

The genes are TRBV18 and TRBJ2-5; perhaps TRBD1 as D (6 bases). The CDR3 loop spans 17 amino acids. Germline CDR1 and CDR2: KGHSH and LQKENI. Trimming took off 9 bases at V and 4 bases at J, with 27 bases between the two ends. The CDR3 DNA follows: TGTGCCAGTACCGGCGGAACCGGGGCAGGGGTCCGAGAGACCCAGTACTTC. Protein product: CASTGGTGAGVRETQYF.

There are many counts of this clone. The genes are TRBV6-5 and TRBJ2-6; no firm D call. The V gene's germline CDR1 is MNHEY and CDR2 SVGAGI. CDR3 size: 15 residues. Trimming stripped 6 bases from V and 2 bases from J, with 11 bases between. The CDR3 DNA reads as TGTGCCAGCAGGTCTAGAATCGCTGGGGCCAACGTCCTGACTTTC. Translated, it gives CASRSRIAGANVLTF.

As concerns this clone: This same CDR3 is encoded by further DNA sequences in the sample. The V gene is TRBV19, the J gene TRBJ2-7; D might be TRBD1 (6 bases). Trimming removed 3 bases at V and 2 bases at J, with 8 bases between. This CDR3 region has 13 residues. Per the germline V gene, CDR1 is LNHDA and CDR2 is SQIVND (reference sequence). The CDR3 protein is CASSIQGPYEQYF. The CDR3 DNA reads as TGTGCCAGTAGTATCCAGGGGCCCTACGAGCAGTACTTC.

In regard to this clone: This sample also contains other DNA sequences that code for the same CDR3. The chain recombines TRBV30 with TRBJ2-7; 13 bases align to TRBD2. The germline V gene encodes CDR1 GTSNPN and CDR2 SVGIG (reference sequence). CDR3 length: 14 amino acids. The V gene end was trimmed by 0 bases and the J gene end by 4 bases; junction bases not matched to a gene: 0. The CDR3 reads CAWSVLAGGYEQYF. For the CDR3, the DNA is TGTGCCTGGAGTGTACTAGCGGGAGGGTACGAGCAGTACTTC.

The rearrangement uses TRBV4-1 and TRBJ2-7; 8 nucleotides line up with TRBD2. There are 15 residues in the CDR3. In germline, CDR1 is MGHRA, CDR2 YSYEKL. With 4 bases clipped from V and 2 bases from J, the junction kept 7 bases outside the gene matches. DNA for the CDR3: TGCGCCAGCAGCCCGGGGGGGTACGGCCCCTACGAGCAGTACTTC. Translating gives CASSPGGYGPYEQYF.